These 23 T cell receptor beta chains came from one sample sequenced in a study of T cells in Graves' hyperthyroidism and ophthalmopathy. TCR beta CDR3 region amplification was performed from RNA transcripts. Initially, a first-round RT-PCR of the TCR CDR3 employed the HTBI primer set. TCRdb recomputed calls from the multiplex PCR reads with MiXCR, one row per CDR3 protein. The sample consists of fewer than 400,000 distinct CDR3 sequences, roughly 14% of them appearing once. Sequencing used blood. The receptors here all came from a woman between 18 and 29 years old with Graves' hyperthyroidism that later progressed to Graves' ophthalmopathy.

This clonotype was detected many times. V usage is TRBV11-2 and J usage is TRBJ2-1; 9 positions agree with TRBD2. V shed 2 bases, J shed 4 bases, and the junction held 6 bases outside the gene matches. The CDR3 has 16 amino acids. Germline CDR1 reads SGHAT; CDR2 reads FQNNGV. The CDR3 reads CASSLSISGRYNEQFF. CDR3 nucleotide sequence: TGTGCCAGCAGCTTATCAATTAGCGGGAGATACAATGAGCAGTTCTTC.

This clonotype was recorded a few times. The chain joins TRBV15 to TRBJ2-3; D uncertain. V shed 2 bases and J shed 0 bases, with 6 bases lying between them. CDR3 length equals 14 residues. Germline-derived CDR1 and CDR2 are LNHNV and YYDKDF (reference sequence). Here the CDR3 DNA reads TGTGCCACCAGCAGACTACCGAGCACAGATACGCAGTATTTT. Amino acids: CATSRLPSTDTQYF.

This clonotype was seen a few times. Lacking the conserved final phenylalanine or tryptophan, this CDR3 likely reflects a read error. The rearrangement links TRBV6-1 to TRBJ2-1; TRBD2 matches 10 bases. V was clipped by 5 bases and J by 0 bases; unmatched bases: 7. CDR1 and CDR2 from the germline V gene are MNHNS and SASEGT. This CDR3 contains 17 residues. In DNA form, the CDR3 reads TGTGCCAGCAGTTTCCTAGCGGGAGTCCCCTCCTACAATGAGCAGTTCGTC. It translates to CASSFLAGVPSYNEQFV.

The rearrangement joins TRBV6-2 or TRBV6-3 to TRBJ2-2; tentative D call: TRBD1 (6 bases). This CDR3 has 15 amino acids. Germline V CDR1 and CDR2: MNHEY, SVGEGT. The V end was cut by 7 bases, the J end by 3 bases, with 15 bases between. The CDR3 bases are TGTGCCAGCATGGACAGAAATCTCGACACCGGGGAGCTGTTTTTT. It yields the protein CASMDRNLDTGELFF.

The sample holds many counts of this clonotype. The DNA for the CDR3 is TGTGCCAGCAGCTTAGCAGACCCCGAGCAGTACTTC. It specifies CASSLADPEQYF. The rearrangement uses TRBV7-9 and TRBJ2-7; D not certain. V was clipped by 0 bases and J by 6 bases, with 6 bases between them. This CDR3 is built from 12 residues. The V gene's germline CDR1 is SEHNR and CDR2 FQNEAQ (reference sequence).

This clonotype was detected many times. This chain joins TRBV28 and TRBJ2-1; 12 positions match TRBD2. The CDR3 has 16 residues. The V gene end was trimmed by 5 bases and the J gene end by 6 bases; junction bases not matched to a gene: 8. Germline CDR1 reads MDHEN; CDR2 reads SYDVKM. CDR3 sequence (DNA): TGTGCCAGCAGTCTTCTAGCGGGAGGGGGGCGCAATGAGCAGTTCTTC. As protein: CASSLLAGGGRNEQFF.

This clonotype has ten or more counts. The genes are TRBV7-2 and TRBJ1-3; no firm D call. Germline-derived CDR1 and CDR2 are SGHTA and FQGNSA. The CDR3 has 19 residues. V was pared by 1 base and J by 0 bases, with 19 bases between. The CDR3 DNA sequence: TGTGCCAGCAGCTTAGGGGTTGGTGCAGCTTCTTTCTCTGGAAACACCATATATTTT. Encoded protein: CASSLGVGAASFSGNTIYF.

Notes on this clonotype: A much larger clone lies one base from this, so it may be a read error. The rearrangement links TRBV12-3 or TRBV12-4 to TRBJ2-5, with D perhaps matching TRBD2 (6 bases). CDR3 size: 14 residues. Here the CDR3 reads CASSQLGSGETQCF. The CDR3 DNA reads TGTGCCAGCAGTCAACTAGGATCGGGGGAGACCCAGTGCTTC.

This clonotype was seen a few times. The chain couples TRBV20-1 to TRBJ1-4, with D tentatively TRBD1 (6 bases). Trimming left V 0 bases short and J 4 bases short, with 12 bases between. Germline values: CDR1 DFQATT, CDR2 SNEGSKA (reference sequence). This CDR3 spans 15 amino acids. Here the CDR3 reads CSARDQRGGNEKLFF. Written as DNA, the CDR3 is TGCAGTGCTAGAGATCAAAGAGGGGGTAATGAAAAACTGTTTTTT.

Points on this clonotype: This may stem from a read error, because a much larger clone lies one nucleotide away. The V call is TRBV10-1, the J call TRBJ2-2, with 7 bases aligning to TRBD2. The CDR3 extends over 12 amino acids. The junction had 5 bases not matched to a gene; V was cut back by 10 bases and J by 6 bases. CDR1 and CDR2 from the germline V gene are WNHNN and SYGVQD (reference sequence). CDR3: CATARGAGELFF. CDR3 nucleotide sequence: TGCGCCACTGCACGGGGGGCCGGGGAGCTGTTTTTT.

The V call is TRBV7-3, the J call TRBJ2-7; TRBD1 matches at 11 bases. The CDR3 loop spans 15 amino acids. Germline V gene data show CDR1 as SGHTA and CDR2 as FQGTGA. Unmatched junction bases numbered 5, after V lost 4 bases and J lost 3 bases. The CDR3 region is CASSWGQGEGYEQYF. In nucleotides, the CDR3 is TGTGCCAGCAGCTGGGGACAGGGGGAAGGCTACGAGCAGTACTTC.

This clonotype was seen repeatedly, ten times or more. CDR3 sequence (DNA): TGTGCCAGCAGCCAGGGGGGAGGTCAGCCCCAGCATTTT. This codes for CASSQGGGQPQHF. This chain uses TRBV6-1 with TRBJ1-5; 7 nucleotides match TRBD1. The CDR3 runs to 13 residues. V gave up 6 bases and J gave up 6 bases; unmatched junction bases: 5. Germline assignment: CDR1 MNHNS and CDR2 SASEGT.

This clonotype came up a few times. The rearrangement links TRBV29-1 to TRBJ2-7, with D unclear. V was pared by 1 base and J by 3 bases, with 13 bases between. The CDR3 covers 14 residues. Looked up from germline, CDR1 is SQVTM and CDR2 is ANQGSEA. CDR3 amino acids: CSVEVVGGNYEQYF. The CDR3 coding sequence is TGCAGCGTTGAAGTAGTAGGCGGAAACTACGAGCAGTACTTC.

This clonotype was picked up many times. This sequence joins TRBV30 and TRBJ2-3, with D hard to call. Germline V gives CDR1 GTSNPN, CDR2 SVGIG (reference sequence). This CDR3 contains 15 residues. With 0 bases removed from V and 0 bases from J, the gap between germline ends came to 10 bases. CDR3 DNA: TGTGCCTGGAGTGTATTTGGTGCGAGCACAGATACGCAGTATTTT. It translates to CAWSVFGASTDTQYF.

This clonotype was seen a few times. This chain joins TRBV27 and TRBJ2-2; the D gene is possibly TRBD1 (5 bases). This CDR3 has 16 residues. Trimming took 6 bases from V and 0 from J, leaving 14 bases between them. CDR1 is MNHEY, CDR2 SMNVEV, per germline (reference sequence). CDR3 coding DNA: TGTGCCAGCAGCGGCCTAGGGGATCCGAACACCGGGGAGCTGTTTTTT. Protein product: CASSGLGDPNTGELFF.

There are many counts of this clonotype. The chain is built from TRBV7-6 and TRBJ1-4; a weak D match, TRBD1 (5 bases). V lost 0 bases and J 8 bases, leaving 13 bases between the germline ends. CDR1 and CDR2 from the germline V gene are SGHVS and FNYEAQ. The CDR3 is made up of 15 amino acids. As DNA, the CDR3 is TGTGCCAGCAGCTTAGCGATGGGGGAAGGGGAAAAACTGTTTTTT. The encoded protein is CASSLAMGEGEKLFF. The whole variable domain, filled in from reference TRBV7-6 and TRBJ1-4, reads GAGVSQSPRYKVTKRGQDVALRCDPISGHVSLYWYRQALGQGPEFLTYFNYEAQQDKSGLPNDRFSAERPEGSISTLTIQRTEQRDSAMYRCASSLAMGEGEKLFFGSGTQLSVL.

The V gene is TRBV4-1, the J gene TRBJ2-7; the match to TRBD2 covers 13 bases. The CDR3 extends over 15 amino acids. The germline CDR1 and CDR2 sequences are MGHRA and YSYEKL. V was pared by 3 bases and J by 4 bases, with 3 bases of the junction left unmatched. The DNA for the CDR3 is TGCGCCAGCAGCCAGCCGACTAGCGGGAGGTACGAGCAGTACTTC. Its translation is CASSQPTSGRYEQYF.

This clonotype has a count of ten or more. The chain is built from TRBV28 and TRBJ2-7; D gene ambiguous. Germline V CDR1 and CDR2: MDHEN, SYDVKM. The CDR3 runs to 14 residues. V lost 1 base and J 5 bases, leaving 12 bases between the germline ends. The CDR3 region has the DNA TGTGCCAGCAGTTTATCTGGGTCCGCCCACGAGCAGTACTTC. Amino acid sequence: CASSLSGSAHEQYF.

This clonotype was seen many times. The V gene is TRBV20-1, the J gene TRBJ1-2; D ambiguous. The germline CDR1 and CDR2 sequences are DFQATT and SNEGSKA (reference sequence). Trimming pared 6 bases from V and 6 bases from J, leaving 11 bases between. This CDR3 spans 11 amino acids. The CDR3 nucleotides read TGCAGTGCGGTGGATACAAATGGCTACACCTTC. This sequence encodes CSAVDTNGYTF.

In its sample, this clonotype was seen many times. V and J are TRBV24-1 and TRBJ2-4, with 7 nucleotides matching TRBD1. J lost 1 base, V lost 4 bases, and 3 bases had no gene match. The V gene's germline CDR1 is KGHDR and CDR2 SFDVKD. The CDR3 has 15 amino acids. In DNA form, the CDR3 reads TGTGCCACCAGTGACACAGGGGCTGCCAAAAACATTCAGTACTTC. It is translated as CATSDTGAAKNIQYF.

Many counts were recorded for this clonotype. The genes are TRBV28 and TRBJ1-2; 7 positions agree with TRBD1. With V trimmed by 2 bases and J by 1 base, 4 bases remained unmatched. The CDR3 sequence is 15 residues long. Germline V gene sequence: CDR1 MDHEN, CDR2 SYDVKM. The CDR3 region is CASSLVTGDNYGYTF. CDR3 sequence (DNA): TGTGCCAGCAGTTTAGTCACAGGGGATAACTATGGCTACACCTTC.

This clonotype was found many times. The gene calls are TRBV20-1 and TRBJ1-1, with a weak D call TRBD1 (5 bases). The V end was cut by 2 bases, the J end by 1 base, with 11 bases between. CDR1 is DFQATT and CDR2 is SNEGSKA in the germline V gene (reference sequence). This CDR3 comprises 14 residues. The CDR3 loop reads CSARQGETNTEAFF. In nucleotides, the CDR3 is TGCAGTGCTAGACAGGGTGAAACGAACACTGAAGCTTTCTTT.

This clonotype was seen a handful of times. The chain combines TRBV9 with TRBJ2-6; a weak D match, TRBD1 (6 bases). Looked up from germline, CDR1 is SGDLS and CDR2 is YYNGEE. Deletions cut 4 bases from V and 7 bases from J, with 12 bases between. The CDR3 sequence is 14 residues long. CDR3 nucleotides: TGTGCCAGCAGCTTATACAGGGAAGCCAACGTCCTGACTTTC. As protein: CASSLYREANVLTF.